A selection of T cell receptor beta chains follows, all from one sample in a study of STAT3 mutations in large granular lymphocyte leukemia. The protocol was immunoSEQ multiplex PCR, while the TCRdb copy is restricted to in-frame clones and leaves out a portion. In the table there are 1,500 to 2,000 clones, 29% of which are singletons. Sequenced: peripheral blood mononuclear cells. The receptor set was obtained from a male patient in his fifties or sixties with T-cell large granular lymphocyte leukemia. Some clones in this sample may be carry-over from other donors' samples. Each CDR3 is given with its conserved first and last residue. Fields, in order: J gene, D gene, V gene, clone size, CDR3 protein, CDR3 DNA. The D gene is left open where the match is weak. Not every row has a clone size; where given, it reads once, few, many or a size class.

>TRBJ1-2|TRBD1|TRBV5-4|few
CASSLGTGYGYTF
TGTGCCAGCAGCTTAGGGACAGGCTATGGCTACACCTTC
>TRBJ2-7|NA|TRBV2|NA
CASRGMEQYF
TGTGCCAGCAGGGGCATGGAGCAGTACTTC
>TRBJ2-5|NA|TRBV18|NA
CASSPSGQGEVARETQYF
TGTGCCAGCTCACCATCCGGTCAGGGGGAGGTTGCGCGAGAGACCCAGTACTTC
>TRBJ1-1|NA|TRBV5-3|few
CASSLEGNTEAFF
TGTGCCAGCAGCTTGGAAGGGAACACTGAAGCTTTCTTT
>TRBJ2-7|NA|TRBV27|NA
CASSQGLTMPGTRVEQYF
TGTGCCAGCAGCCAAGGGCTGACCATGCCTGGGACCCGGGTCGAGCAGTACTTC
>TRBJ2-3|NA|TRBV30|NA
CAWSRGAGDTDTQYF
TGTGCCTGGAGTCGGGGGGCGGGAGACACAGATACGCAGTATTTT
>TRBJ1-1|TRBD1|TRBV7-9|NA
CASSLGQGALSTEAFF
TGTGCCAGCAGCTTAGGCCAGGGGGCGCTGAGCACTGAAGCTTTCTTT
>TRBJ2-5|NA|TRBV18|once
CASSPPQGVTQYF
TGTGCCAGCTCACCCCCACAGGGTGTAACCCAGTACTTC
>TRBJ2-7|TRBD1|TRBV30|NA
CAWSDRDRGFHEQYF
TGTGCCTGGTCGGACCGGGACAGGGGTTTCCACGAGCAGTACTTC
>TRBJ1-5|NA|TRBV2|NA
CASSRGELSNQPQHF
TGTGCCAGCAGTCGGGGGGAACTGAGCAATCAGCCCCAGCATTTT
>TRBJ2-2|NA|TRBV27|medium-sized
CASSFTIAGELFF
TGTGCCAGCAGTTTCACTATTGCCGGGGAGCTGTTTTTT
>TRBJ2-3|TRBD1|TRBV6-6|NA
CASSLGQGVTDTQYF
TGTGCCAGCAGCTTGGGACAGGGGGTTACAGATACGCAGTATTTT
>TRBJ1-4|NA|TRBV5-1|NA
CASSRTELNEKLFF
TGCGCCAGCAGCCGTACGGAGTTGAATGAAAAACTGTTTTTT
>TRBJ1-5|NA|TRBV29-1|NA
CSVKTAGGNQPQHF
TGCAGCGTCAAGACCGCCGGAGGAAATCAGCCCCAGCATTTT
>TRBJ2-3|NA|TRBV27|few
CASSLGSGANTDTQYF
TGTGCCAGCAGTTTAGGCTCGGGGGCCAACACAGATACGCAGTATTTT
>TRBJ2-6|NA|TRBV6-6|NA
CASSLGGANVLTF
TGTGCCAGCAGTCTGGGAGGGGCCAACGTCCTGACTTTC
>TRBJ2-7|TRBD1|TRBV6-5|NA
CASSYSDRGRHEQYF
TGTGCCAGCAGTTACTCAGACAGGGGGCGCCACGAGCAGTACTTC
>TRBJ2-3|NA|TRBV5-1|NA
CASSLAESTDTQYF
TGCGCCAGCAGCTTGGCGGAGAGCACAGATACGCAGTATTTT
>TRBJ2-7|TRBD1|TRBV7-9|few
CASSDDRGPKQYF
TGTGCCAGCAGCGATGACAGGGGACCCAAGCAGTACTTC
>TRBJ2-1|NA|TRBV5-1|NA
CASSPMVTAYNEQFF
TGCGCCAGCAGCCCGATGGTGACAGCCTACAATGAGCAGTTCTTC
>TRBJ2-2|TRBD2|TRBV7-9|NA
CASSSGLARNTGELFF
TGTGCCAGCAGCTCGGGACTAGCGAGGAACACCGGGGAGCTGTTTTTT
>TRBJ2-7|TRBD1|TRBV27|NA
CARSLGQGTYEQYF
TGTGCCCGTTCTCTGGGACAGGGAACTTACGAGCAGTACTTC
>TRBJ2-5|NA|TRBV7-9|once
CASSQEGETQYF
TGTGCCAGCAGTCAAGAGGGAGAGACCCAGTACTTC
>TRBJ2-5|NA|TRBV18|few
CASSEQSRETQYF
TGTGCCAGCTCAGAACAGTCAAGGGAGACCCAGTACTTC
>TRBJ2-7|NA|TRBV28|medium-sized
CASSSVGYEQYF
TGTGCCAGCAGTTCGGTAGGGTACGAGCAGTACTTC
>TRBJ1-5|TRBD1|TRBV27|few
CASSQGQANSNQPQHF
TGTGCCAGCAGCCAGGGACAGGCGAATAGCAATCAGCCCCAGCATTTT
>TRBJ2-2|TRBD1|TRBV25-1|medium-sized
CASSVRGGANTGELFF
TGTGCCAGCAGTGTGCGAGGGGGCGCGAACACCGGGGAGCTGTTTTTT
>TRBJ2-2|NA|TRBV7-9|NA
CASSVRGSRTGELFF
TGTGCCAGCAGCGTTAGGGGGAGTCGCACCGGGGAGCTGTTTTTT
>TRBJ2-5|NA|TRBV5-1|medium-sized
CASSLVEGETQYF
TGCGCCAGCAGCTTGGTTGAGGGGGAGACCCAGTACTTC
>TRBJ2-5|NA|TRBV4-1|NA
CASSQVQASQETQYF
TGCGCCAGCAGCCAAGTCCAAGCGTCACAAGAGACCCAGTACTTC
>TRBJ2-7|TRBD1|TRBV12-5|NA
CASGTGTGVYEQYF
TGTGCTAGTGGTACCGGGACAGGTGTCTACGAGCAGTACTTC
>TRBJ2-3|NA|TRBV12-5|NA
CASGLRVETDTQYF
TGTGCTAGTGGTTTGAGGGTTGAGACAGATACGCAGTATTTT
>TRBJ2-7|NA|TRBV25-1|few
CASSEVVEQRSSEQYF
TGTGCCAGCAGTGAAGTCGTGGAACAGCGTAGCAGCGAGCAGTACTTC
>TRBJ1-3|TRBD1|TRBV18|NA
CASSPLSTGGPSGNTIYF
TGTGCCAGCTCACCACTCTCGACAGGGGGACCGTCTGGAAACACCATATATTTT
>TRBJ2-1|NA|TRBV30|NA
CALGPNEQFF
TGTGCCCTGGGGCCCAATGAGCAGTTCTTC
>TRBJ1-5|NA|TRBV29-1|few
CSVVVPLSNQPQHF
TGCAGCGTTGTCGTACCTCTTAGCAATCAGCCCCAGCATTTT
>TRBJ2-7|TRBD2|TRBV6-5|NA
CAGAGGTSYEQYF
TGTGCCGGAGCGGGAGGTACCTCCTACGAGCAGTACTTC
>TRBJ2-3|TRBD2|TRBV5-4|NA
CASSHDLAGAFTDTQYF
TGTGCCAGCAGCCACGACTTAGCGGGGGCTTTCACAGATACGCAGTATTTT
>TRBJ2-7|TRBD2|TRBV25-1|NA
CASRPGGSLEQYF
TGTGCCAGCAGACCGGGGGGGTCCTTGGAGCAGTACTTC
>TRBJ2-1|NA|TRBV7-9|NA
CASHIGSYNEQFF
TGTGCCTCACATATAGGCTCCTACAATGAGCAGTTCTTC
>TRBJ2-1|TRBD2|TRBV28|few
CATSPTGGPIKYNEQFF
TGTGCCACCAGCCCAACGGGAGGGCCGATTAAGTACAATGAGCAGTTCTTC